This T cell receptor beta chain originates from a study of vaccination and CD4 T cells after COVID-19 (dated by TCRdb to between 2021 and 2023). Turning to the overall study: Every convalescent patient had a positive nasal swab PCR test for SARS-CoV-2, with mild disease in about 9 patients and severe disease in one. Post-vaccine blood samples were taken a median of about 70 days after the second vaccine dose, with a range of about 13 to 250 days. Participants got two doses of the Pfizer-BioNTech BNT162b2 vaccine (n=8) or two doses of the Moderna mRNA-1273 vaccine (n=2). Control cultures used a CEFX viral epitope pool as positive control, an HIV-1 Nef peptide pool as negative control, or no peptide. The convalescent cohort included six males and four females, with two Hispanic individuals, seven Caucasians, two Asians and one multiracial person. The cultures were stimulated with overlapping spike peptide pools from SARS-CoV-2 and from the common cold coronaviruses HCoV-NL63, HCoV-OC43 and HCoV-229E. In around nine COVID-19 convalescent patients and a handful of infection-naive healthy vaccine recipients, the spike-specific CD4+ TCR repertoire before mRNA vaccination was compared with the repertoire after mRNA vaccination. Post-COVID blood samples were collected from convalescent patients a median of roughly 100 days after diagnosis, with a range of about 35 to 161 days.

Broad study findings and their caveats: The median number of SARS-CoV-2-reactive clonotypes rose from 20 to 25 after infection to 30 to 45 after vaccination, but the change was not significant. Among the post-vaccine SARS-CoV-2-reactive clones in convalescent patients, a median approximately 90% showed up only after vaccination, which suggests vaccine-specific priming. Nearly all vaccine-specific clones in convalescent patients (304 of 307) were mono-reactive for SARS-CoV-2 spike rather than cross-reactive with common cold coronaviruses. The number of convalescent patients in the study was relatively small, and the study did not examine early timepoints following natural infection.

The label giving this sample's treatment or condition can be read as: approximately 11-day PBMC culture with coronavirus spike peptide pools or control peptides (ViraFEST assay). The study used the ViraFEST assay, which expanded antigen-specific T cells with peptide pools and then identified expanded clonotypes by TCR sequencing. The convalescent patients' positive SARS-CoV-2 PCR tests fell between March and December 2020, which was before the Alpha, Beta and Delta variants emerged in the United States. Each well held about 2.2 million PBMCs cultured in IMDM containing roughly 5% human AB serum and 9 to 10 IU/ml IL-2, with 9 to 10 ug/ml peptide pools added. On days 3 and 7, half of the culture medium was replaced with fresh IL-2-containing medium. After roughly 9 days of culture, CD4+ T cells were isolated by negative selection with the EasySep CD4+ T cell isolation kit. Ficoll-Paque Plus gradient centrifugation was used to isolate PBMCs from whole blood, and the isolated PBMCs were then either used fresh or cryopreserved at -140C. Culture conditions were generally each tested in triplicate wells.

Library preparation used PCR. At the Johns Hopkins FTIC core, DNA from the cultured CD4+ T cells underwent TCR sequencing with the Oncomine TCR Beta short-read assay. The QIAamp micro DNA kit was used to extract genomic DNA from the cultured CD4+ T cells. Oncomine TCR Beta libraries made from cultured CD4+ T cells were pooled using unique dual indexes and sequenced on an Illumina iSeq 100. For the original study's pipeline: Non-productive sequences were removed, and CDR3s not starting with C, not ending with F or W, or shorter than 7 amino acids were discarded. Antigen-specific clonotypes were identified using the MANAFEST web application through comparison of peptide-stimulated wells with reference and other culture wells. An FDR below 0.05, an odds ratio above 5, and a productive frequency above 0.1% in at least two of three replicate wells were required for clones to be considered positive. Cross-reactive clonotypes were defined as significantly expanded in both SARS-CoV-2 spike wells and at least one common cold coronavirus spike condition. Levenshtein distances (stringdist) and unrooted phylogenetic trees (ape) in R version 3.6.1 were used to assess CDR3 homology. TCRdb applied fastp at Q25 and MiXCR to the public reads, then kept only in-frame beta chains. Records with the same CDR3 protein are collapsed into one entry carrying the most frequent genes and DNA. TCRdb, not the original authors, processed these V and J calls. The sample table lists 8,000 to 8,500 distinct CDR3 sequences, roughly half of them with a count of one. The ten largest clonotypes hold approximately 21% of the sample.

The table lists this clonotype with a few counts. Its recognized antigen is unknown. No base quality values were provided; no much bigger clone lies one nucleotide off. This TCR was sampled from a human donor who had recovered from COVID-19. Material for sequencing was CD4+ T cells from blood, cultured in vitro.

For the CDR3, the sequence is CASSSTASNTEAFF. The sequence in DNA is TGTGCCAGCAGCTCGACAGCTTCGAACACTGAAGCTTTCTTT. The V gene is TRBV11-1 and the J gene is TRBJ1-1, with TRBD1 tentatively as D gene (5 bases match). The germline V gene (reference sequence) provides CDR1 SGHAT and CDR2 FQDESV. The CDR3 goes from the cysteine to the phenylalanine over 14 residues. Here the CDR3 DNA is all that survives: 42 bases in frame from base 1. V is clipped by 4 bases and J by 1 base, and the sequence between their germline boundaries is 10 bases long. Here the CDR3 is joined to the reference TRBV11-1 and TRBJ1-1 genes, and the full variable domain is: EAEVAQSPRYKITEKSQAVAFWCDPISGHATLYWYRQILGQGPELLVQFQDESVVDDSQLPKDRFSAERLKGVDSTLKIQPAELGDSAMYLCASSSTASNTEAFFGQGTRLTVV.